These T cell receptor beta chains were read from a single sample in a study of cytomegalovirus exposure and HLA in healthy donors. This table comes from immunoSEQ multiplex PCR, and its TCRdb copy is limited to in-frame clones, with some not included. The sample includes roughly 120,000 clones, approximately 80% of them seen just once. Input material: PBMCs. The receptors were sampled from a male donor in good health and CMV-seronegative. CDR3s include the opening cysteine and the closing phenylalanine or tryptophan. A D gene is named only where the DNA matches it firmly. Size is stated for part of the rows, as once, few or many counts, or as a class when the clone is expanded.

>TRBJ2-2|TRBV11-2|.|.
TGTGCCAGCAGCTCGCTCAGGGGAGGGACCGGGGAGCTGTTTTTT
CASSSLRGGTGELFF
>TRBJ1-2|TRBV28|.|.
TGTGCCAGCAGTGCCGCGGAGCCTAACTATGGCTACACCTTC
CASSAAEPNYGYTF
>TRBJ1-6|TRBV5-6|TRBD1|.
TGTGCCAGCAGCTTGGACAGGGGTGGTAATTCACCCCTCCACTTT
CASSLDRGGNSPLHF
>TRBJ2-1|TRBV15|.|.
TGTGCCACCAGCGGTGCTTTTTTGAAGGAGTCCAATGAGCAGTTCTTC
CATSGAFLKESNEQFF
>TRBJ1-4|TRBV2|.|.
TGTGCCAGCAGTGAAGGCGTCACCGGGAAACTGTTTTTT
CASSEGVTGKLFF
>TRBJ2-1|TRBV5-1|.|.
TGCGCCAGCAGCTTGGGAGGGTCGGGCAATGAGCAGTTCTTC
CASSLGGSGNEQFF
>TRBJ2-1|TRBV6-4|TRBD1|few
TGTGCCAGCAGTTCCGGGACAGGGGGCAATGAGCAGTTCTTC
CASSSGTGGNEQFF
>TRBJ2-1|TRBV27|TRBD2|.
TGTGCCAGCAGTAGGGGACTAGCGGCTAACAATGAGCAGTTCTTC
CASSRGLAANNEQFF
>TRBJ2-1|TRBV5-1|TRBD2|.
TGCGCCAGCAGCTCGACTAGCTCGGATGAGCAGTTCTTC
CASSSTSSDEQFF
>TRBJ2-2|TRBV11-2|TRBD2|once
TGTGCCAGCAGCTTAGGTTGGTGGACTAGCGGGAGAAACACCGGGGAGCTGTTTTTT
CASSLGWWTSGRNTGELFF
>TRBJ1-1|TRBV6-5|.|.
TGTGCCACCAACCCGGCGGGGGGATGGGGTGAAGCTTTCTTT
CATNPAGGWGEAFF